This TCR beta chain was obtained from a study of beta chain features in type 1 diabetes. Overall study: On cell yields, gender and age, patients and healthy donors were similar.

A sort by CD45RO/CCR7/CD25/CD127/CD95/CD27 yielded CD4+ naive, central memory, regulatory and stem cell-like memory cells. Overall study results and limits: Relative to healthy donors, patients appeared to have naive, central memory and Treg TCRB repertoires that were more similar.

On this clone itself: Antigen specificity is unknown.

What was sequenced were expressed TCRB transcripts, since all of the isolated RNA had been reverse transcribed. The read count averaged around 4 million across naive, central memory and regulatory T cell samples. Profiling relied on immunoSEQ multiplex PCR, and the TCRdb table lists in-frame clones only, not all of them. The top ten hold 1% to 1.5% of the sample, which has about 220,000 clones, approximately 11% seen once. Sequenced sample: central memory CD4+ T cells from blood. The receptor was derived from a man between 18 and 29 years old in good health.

DNA for the CDR3: TGTGCCAGCAGCTTAGCCGGGCCCTCCTACAATGAGCAGTTCTTC. Protein product: CASSLAGPSYNEQFF. The genes are TRBV7-2 and TRBJ2-1; no definite D call. V lost 0 bases and J lost 0, with 6 bases in between. CDR1 and CDR2 (germline): SGHTA, FQGNSA. There are 15 residues in the CDR3.